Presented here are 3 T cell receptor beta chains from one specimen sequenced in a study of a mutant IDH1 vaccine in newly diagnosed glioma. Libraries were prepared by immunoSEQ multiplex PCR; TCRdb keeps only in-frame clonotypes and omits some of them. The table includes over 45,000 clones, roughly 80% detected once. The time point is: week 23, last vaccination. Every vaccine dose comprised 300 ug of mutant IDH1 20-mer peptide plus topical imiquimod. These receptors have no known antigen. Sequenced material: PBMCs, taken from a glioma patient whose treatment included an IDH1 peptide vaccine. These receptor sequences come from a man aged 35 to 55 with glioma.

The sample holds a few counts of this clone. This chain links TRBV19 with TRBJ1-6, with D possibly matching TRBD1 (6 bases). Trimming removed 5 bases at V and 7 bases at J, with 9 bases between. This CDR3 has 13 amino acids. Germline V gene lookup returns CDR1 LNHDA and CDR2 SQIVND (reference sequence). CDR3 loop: CASSATGNSPLHF. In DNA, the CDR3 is TGTGCCAGTAGTGCCACAGGGAATTCACCCCTCCACTTT.

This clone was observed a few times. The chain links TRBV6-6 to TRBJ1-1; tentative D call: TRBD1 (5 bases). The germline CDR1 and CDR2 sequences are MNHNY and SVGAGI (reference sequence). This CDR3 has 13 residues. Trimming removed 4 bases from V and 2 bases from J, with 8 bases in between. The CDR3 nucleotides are TGTGCCAGCAGTTTTCGGACAAACACTGAAGCTTTCTTT. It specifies CASSFRTNTEAFF.

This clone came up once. The DNA of the CDR3 is TGCGCCAGCAGTGTCGGTAACAGTAAAGAGACCCAGTACTTC. Translated, it gives CASSVGNSKETQYF. The chain has TRBV10-2 and TRBJ2-5; D remains ambiguous. With 4 bases removed from V and 3 bases from J, the gap between germline ends came to 12 bases. This CDR3 region has 14 residues. Germline values: CDR1 WSHSY, CDR2 SAAADI.